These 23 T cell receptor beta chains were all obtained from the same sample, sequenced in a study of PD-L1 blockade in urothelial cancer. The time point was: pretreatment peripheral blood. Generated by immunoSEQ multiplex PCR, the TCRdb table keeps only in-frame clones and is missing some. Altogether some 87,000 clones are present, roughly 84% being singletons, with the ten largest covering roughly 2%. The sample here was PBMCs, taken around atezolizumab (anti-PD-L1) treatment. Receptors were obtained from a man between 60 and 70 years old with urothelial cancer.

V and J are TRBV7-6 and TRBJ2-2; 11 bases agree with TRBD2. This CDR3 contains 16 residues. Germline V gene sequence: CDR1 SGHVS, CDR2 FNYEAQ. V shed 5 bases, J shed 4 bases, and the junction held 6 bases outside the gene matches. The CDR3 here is CASSGLAGGTTGELFF. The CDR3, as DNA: TGTGCCAGCAGCGGCCTAGCGGGGGGTACCACCGGGGAGCTGTTTTTT.

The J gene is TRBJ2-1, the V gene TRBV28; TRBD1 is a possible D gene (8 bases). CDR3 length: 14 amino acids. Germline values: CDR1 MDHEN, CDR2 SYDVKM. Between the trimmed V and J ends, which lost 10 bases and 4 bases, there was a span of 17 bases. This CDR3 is CATSGTGGYNEQFF. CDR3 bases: TGTGCCACCAGCGGGACAGGTGGGTACAATGAGCAGTTCTTC. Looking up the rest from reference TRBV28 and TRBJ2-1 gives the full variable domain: DVKVTQSSRYLVKRTGEKVFLECVQDMDHENMFWYRQDPGLGLRLIYFSYDVKMKEKGDIPEGYSVSREKKERFSLILESASTNQTSMYLCATSGTGGYNEQFFGPGTRLTVL.

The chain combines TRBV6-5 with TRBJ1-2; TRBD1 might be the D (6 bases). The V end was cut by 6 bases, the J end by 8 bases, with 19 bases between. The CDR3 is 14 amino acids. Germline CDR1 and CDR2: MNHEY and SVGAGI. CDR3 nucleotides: TGTGCCAGCAGCGCCAGTGGCAGGGGAATCGGCTACACCTTC. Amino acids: CASSASGRGIGYTF.

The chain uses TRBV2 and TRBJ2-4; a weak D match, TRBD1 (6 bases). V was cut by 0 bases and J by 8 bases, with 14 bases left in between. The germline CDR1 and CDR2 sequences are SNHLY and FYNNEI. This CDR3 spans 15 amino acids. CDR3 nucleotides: TGTGCCAGCAGTGAAGCAGGGGGAGATAGGGACATTCAGTACTTC. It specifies CASSEAGGDRDIQYF.

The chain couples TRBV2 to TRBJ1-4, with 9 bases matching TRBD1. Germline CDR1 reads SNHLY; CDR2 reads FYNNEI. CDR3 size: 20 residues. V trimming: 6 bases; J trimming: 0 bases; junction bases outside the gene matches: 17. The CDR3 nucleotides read TGTGCCAGCAGCGACTTCCGGGGGACAGGGTTACTTGCAACTAATGAAAAACTGTTTTTT. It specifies CASSDFRGTGLLATNEKLFF.

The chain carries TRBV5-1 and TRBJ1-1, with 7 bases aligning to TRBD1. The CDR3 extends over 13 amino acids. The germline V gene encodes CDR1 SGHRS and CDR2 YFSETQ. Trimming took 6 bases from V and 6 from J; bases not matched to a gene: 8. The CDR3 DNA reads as TGCGCCAGCAACGAACAGGGGTTCGCTGAAGCTTTCTTT. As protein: CASNEQGFAEAFF.

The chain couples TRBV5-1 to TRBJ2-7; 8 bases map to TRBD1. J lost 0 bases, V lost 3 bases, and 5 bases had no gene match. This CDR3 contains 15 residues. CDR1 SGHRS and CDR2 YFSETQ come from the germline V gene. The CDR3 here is CASSSGQGGSYEQYF. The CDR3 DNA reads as TGCGCCAGCAGCTCAGGACAGGGCGGCTCCTACGAGCAGTACTTC.

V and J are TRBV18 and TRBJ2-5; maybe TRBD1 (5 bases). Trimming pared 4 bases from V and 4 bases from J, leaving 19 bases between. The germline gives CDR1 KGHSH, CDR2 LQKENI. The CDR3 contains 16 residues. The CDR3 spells CASSRRALQAGETQYF. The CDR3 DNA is TGTGCCAGCTCACGCAGGGCCCTACAGGCAGGAGAGACCCAGTACTTC.

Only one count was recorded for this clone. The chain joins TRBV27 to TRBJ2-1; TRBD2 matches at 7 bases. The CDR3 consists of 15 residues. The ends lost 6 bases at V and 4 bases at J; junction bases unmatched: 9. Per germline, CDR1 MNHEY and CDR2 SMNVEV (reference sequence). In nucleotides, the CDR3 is TGTGCCAGCAGCCTCCGTGGCGGGGGATACAATGAGCAGTTCTTC. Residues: CASSLRGGGYNEQFF.

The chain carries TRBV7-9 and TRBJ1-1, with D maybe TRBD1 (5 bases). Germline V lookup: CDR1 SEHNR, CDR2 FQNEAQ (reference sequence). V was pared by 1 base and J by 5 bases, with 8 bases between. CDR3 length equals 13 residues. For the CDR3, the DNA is TGTGCCAGCAGCTTAGGGGGGGGGACTGAAGCTTTCTTT. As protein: CASSLGGGTEAFF.

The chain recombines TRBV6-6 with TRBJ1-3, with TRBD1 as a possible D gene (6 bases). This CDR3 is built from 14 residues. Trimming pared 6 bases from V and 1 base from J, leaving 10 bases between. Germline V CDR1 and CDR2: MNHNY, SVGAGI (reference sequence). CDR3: CASRKDSSGNTIYF. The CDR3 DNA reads TGTGCCAGCAGAAAGGACAGTTCTGGAAACACCATATATTTT.

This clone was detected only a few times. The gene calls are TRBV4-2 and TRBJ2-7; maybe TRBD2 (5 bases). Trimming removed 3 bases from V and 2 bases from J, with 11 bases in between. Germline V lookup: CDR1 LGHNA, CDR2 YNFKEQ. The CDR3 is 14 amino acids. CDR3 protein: CASSQGIGTYEQYF. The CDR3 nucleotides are TGTGCCAGCAGCCAGGGGATCGGGACCTACGAGCAGTACTTC.

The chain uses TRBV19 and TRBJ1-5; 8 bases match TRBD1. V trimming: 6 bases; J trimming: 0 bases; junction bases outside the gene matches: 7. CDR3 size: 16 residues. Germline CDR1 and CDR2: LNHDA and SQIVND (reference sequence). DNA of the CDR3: TGTGCCAGTAGGACGACAGGGGCCTATAGCAATCAGCCCCAGCATTTT. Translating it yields CASRTTGAYSNQPQHF. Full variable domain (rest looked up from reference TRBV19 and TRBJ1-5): DGGITQSPKYLFRKEGQNVTLSCEQNLNHDAMYWYRQDPGQGLRLIYYSQIVNDFQKGDIAEGYSVSREKKESFPLTVTSAQKNPTAFYLCASRTTGAYSNQPQHFGDGTRLSIL.

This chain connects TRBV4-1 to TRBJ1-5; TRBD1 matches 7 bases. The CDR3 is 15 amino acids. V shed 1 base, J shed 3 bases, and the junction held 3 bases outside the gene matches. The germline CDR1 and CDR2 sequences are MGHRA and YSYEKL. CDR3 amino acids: CASSQGDSTNQPQHF. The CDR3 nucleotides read TGCGCCAGCAGCCAAGGGGACAGCACCAATCAGCCCCAGCATTTT.

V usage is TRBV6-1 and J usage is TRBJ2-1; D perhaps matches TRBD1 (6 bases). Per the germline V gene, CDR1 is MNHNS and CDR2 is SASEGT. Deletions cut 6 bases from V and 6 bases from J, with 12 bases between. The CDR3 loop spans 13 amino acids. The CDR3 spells CASSPTGPNEQFF. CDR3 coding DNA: TGTGCCAGCAGCCCCACAGGGCCCAATGAGCAGTTCTTC.

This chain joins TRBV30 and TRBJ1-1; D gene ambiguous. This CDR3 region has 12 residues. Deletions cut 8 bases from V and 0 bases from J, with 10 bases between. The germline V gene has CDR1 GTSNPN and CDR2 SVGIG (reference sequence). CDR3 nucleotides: TGTGCCGAGAGTACTCTGAACACTGAAGCTTTCTTT. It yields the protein CAESTLNTEAFF.

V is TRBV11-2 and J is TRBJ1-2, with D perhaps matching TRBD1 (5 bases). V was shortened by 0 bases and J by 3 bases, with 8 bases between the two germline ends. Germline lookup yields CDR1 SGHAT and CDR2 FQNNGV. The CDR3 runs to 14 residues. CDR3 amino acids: CASSLDGTDYGYTF. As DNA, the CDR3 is TGTGCCAGCAGCTTAGATGGGACTGACTATGGCTACACCTTC.

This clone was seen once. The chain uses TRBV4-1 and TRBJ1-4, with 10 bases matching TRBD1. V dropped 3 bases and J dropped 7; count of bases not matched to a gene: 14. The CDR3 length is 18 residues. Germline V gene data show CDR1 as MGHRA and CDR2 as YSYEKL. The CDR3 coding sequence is TGCGCCAGCAGCCATATTCCCGGGGGACAGGGGCAGGGTGAAAAACTGTTTTTT. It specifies CASSHIPGGQGQGEKLFF.

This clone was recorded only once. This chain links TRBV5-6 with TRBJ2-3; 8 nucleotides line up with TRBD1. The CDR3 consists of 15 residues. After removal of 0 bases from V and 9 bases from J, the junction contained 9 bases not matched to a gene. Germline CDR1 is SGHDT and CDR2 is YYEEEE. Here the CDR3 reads CASSLGQGAFLTQYF. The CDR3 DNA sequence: TGTGCCAGCAGCTTGGGGCAGGGGGCCTTCCTCACGCAGTATTTT.

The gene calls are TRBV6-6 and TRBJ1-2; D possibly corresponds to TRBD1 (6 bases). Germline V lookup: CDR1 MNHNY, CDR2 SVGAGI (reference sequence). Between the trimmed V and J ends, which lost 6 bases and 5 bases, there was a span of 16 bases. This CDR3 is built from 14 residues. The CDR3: CASRQTGLGYGYTF. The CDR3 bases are TGTGCCAGCAGGCAAACAGGGCTGGGATATGGCTACACCTTC.

In DNA form, the CDR3 reads TGCGCCAGCAGTGATGATGGGAGTCAAGAGACCCAGTACTTC. It yields the protein CASSDDGSQETQYF. The rearrangement links TRBV10-1 to TRBJ2-5; D may be TRBD2 (5 bases). CDR3 size: 14 residues. Trimming removed 3 bases from V and 2 bases from J, with 10 bases in between. From germline, CDR1 is WNHNN and CDR2 SYGVQD (reference sequence).

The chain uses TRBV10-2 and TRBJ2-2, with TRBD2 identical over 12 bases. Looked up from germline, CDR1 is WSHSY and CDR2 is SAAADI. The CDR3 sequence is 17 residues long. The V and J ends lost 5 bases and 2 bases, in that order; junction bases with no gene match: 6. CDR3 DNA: TGCGCCAGCAGTCCTACACTAGCGGGAGGTAACACCGGGGAGCTGTTTTTT. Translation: CASSPTLAGGNTGELFF.

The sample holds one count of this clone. CDR3 sequence (DNA): TGCGCCAGCAGCCAAGATCGGGCTAGGGGGCTCACCGGGGAGCTGTTTTTT. Protein product: CASSQDRARGLTGELFF. The rearrangement uses TRBV4-3 and TRBJ2-2, with 7 bases that match TRBD1. The ends lost 0 bases at V and 4 bases at J; junction bases unmatched: 8. Germline loops: CDR1 LGHNA, CDR2 YSLEER. This CDR3 region has 17 residues.